The 18 T cell receptor beta chains below come from one sample, sequenced in a study of beta chain features in type 1 diabetes. Expressed TCRB transcripts were sequenced because the entire RNA isolate underwent reverse transcription. Profiled with immunoSEQ multiplex PCR; TCRdb holds only in-frame clones, not every one. The repertoire consists of about 340,000 clones, with roughly 8% occurring once and the leading ten covering 0.44%. Sequenced input: central memory CD4+ T cells from blood. These receptors were obtained from a woman aged 18-30 years in good health.

This clone showed up just a few times. Different DNA sequences within this sample yield the same CDR3. This rearrangement joins TRBV28 to TRBJ2-7; perhaps TRBD2 as D (5 bases). CDR1 and CDR2 from the germline V gene are MDHEN and SYDVKM. Trimming stripped 1 base from V and 2 bases from J, with 12 bases between. The CDR3 sequence is 15 residues long. The CDR3 region is CASSLLASHTYEQYF. Here the CDR3 DNA reads TGTGCCAGCAGTTTATTAGCTAGCCATACCTACGAGCAGTACTTC.

This clone was detected a few times. The rearrangement links TRBV5-1 to TRBJ2-7; a weak D match, TRBD1 (6 bases). The CDR3 sequence is 14 residues long. Germline CDR1 SGHRS, CDR2 YFSETQ. V lost 4 bases and J lost 6, with 17 bases in between. CDR3 in DNA: TGCGCCAGCAGCGCACAGGGTTCGTCTAGCGAGCAGTACTTC. The encoded protein is CASSAQGSSSEQYF.

In its sample, this clone was seen a few times. The chain employs TRBV28 and TRBJ1-2; D not resolved. Germline CDR1 and CDR2: MDHEN and SYDVKM. The CDR3 covers 15 residues. V lost 7 bases and J 5 bases, leaving 20 bases between the germline ends. The CDR3 loop reads CASTENQDGKYGYTF. The CDR3 nucleotides read TGTGCCAGCACCGAGAATCAGGACGGAAAATATGGCTACACCTTC.

This clone was counted between two and nine times. The gene calls are TRBV5-4 and TRBJ2-1; D call uncertain. Looked up from germline, CDR1 is SGHNT and CDR2 is YYREEE (reference sequence). The CDR3 covers 11 residues. Trimming took off 2 bases at V and 8 bases at J, with 5 bases between the two ends. CDR3 amino acids: CASSFGDEQFF. Written as DNA, the CDR3 is TGTGCCAGCAGCTTCGGCGATGAGCAGTTCTTC.

This clone was counted at least ten times. This chain uses TRBV10-3 with TRBJ1-4, with D uncertain. V was trimmed by 10 bases and J by 5 bases, leaving 14 bases between them. Germline lookup yields CDR1 ENHRY and CDR2 SYGVKD. The CDR3 is 13 amino acids. The CDR3 region has the DNA TGTGCCAGCAGCTACACACCGAATGAAAAACTGTTTTTT. Translation: CASSYTPNEKLFF.

This clone was counted only a few times. Other DNA sequences in the sample encode the same CDR3. This chain links TRBV9 with TRBJ2-3, with D perhaps matching TRBD2 (5 bases). The CDR3 is 15 residues long. Germline lookup yields CDR1 SGDLS and CDR2 YYNGEE. Trimming took off 1 base at V and 0 bases at J, with 9 bases between the two ends. The CDR3 protein is CASSVRTGSTDTQYF. In nucleotides, the CDR3 is TGTGCCAGCAGCGTAAGAACGGGAAGCACAGATACGCAGTATTTT.

This clone came up a few times. The rearrangement joins TRBV28 to TRBJ2-7; D may be TRBD2 (6 bases). The CDR3 is made up of 14 amino acids. Germline lookup yields CDR1 MDHEN and CDR2 SYDVKM. V lost 6 bases to trimming and J lost 5 bases, with 17 bases between them. The CDR3 nucleotides read TGTGCCAGCAGCCGGATTGGGGGGTTGAACGAGCAGTACTTC. This encodes CASSRIGGLNEQYF.

This sequence joins TRBV28 and TRBJ2-1; 8 bases agree with TRBD2. The CDR3 totals 16 residues. The J segment lost 4 bases and the V segment lost 3 bases, leaving 8 bases of the junction unmatched. Germline CDR1 reads MDHEN; CDR2 reads SYDVKM. This chain's CDR3 is CASSFGLAGVYNEQFF. In DNA, the CDR3 is TGTGCCAGCAGTTTTGGTCTAGCGGGCGTTTACAATGAGCAGTTCTTC.

This clone was detected many times. The chain is built from TRBV25-1 and TRBJ1-2; a possible D gene is TRBD1 (5 bases). Trimming stripped 4 bases from V and 7 bases from J, with 7 bases between. Germline values: CDR1 MGHDK, CDR2 SYGVNS. CDR3 length: 11 amino acids. As DNA, the CDR3 is TGTGCCAGCAGTGTGGGGGGTGGCTACACCTTC. Encoded protein: CASSVGGGYTF.

This clone showed up just a few times. The rearrangement uses TRBV28 and TRBJ2-7; D unresolved. In germline, CDR1 is MDHEN, CDR2 SYDVKM. The CDR3 covers 14 residues. V was shortened by 1 base and J by 3 bases, with 10 bases between the two germline ends. CDR3 sequence: CASSLFWNNYEQYF. The CDR3 DNA is TGTGCCAGCAGTTTATTTTGGAACAACTACGAGCAGTACTTC. Full variable domain (remainder filled in from reference TRBV28 and TRBJ2-7): DVKVTQSSRYLVKRTGEKVFLECVQDMDHENMFWYRQDPGLGLRLIYFSYDVKMKEKGDIPEGYSVSREKKERFSLILESASTNQTSMYLCASSLFWNNYEQYFGPGTRLTVT.

V and J are TRBV4-1 and TRBJ2-5, with a possible D match to TRBD1 (6 bases). The CDR3 runs to 16 residues. Trimming removed 1 base at V and 3 bases at J, with 15 bases between. Germline assignment: CDR1 MGHRA and CDR2 YSYEKL. The chain's CDR3 is CASSQGSDRRKETQYF. CDR3 DNA: TGCGCCAGCAGCCAAGGATCGGACAGAAGGAAAGAGACCCAGTACTTC.

The table lists this clone with a few counts. This chain uses TRBV28 with TRBJ2-7, with D perhaps matching TRBD1 (5 bases). V was shortened by 3 bases and J by 5 bases, with 14 bases between the two germline ends. CDR3 length equals 14 residues. CDR1 is MDHEN, CDR2 SYDVKM, per germline. In DNA, the CDR3 is TGTGCCAGCAGTTTGTTTGGACATCTGAACGAGCAGTACTTC. This translates into CASSLFGHLNEQYF.

Details on this clone: A far larger clone is just one base off, so this is likely a read error. The chain employs TRBV7-2 and TRBJ2-7; D is uncertain. CDR1 is SGHTA, CDR2 FQGNSA, per germline. The CDR3 sequence is 12 residues long. V lost 2 bases and J 4 bases, leaving 6 bases between the germline ends. In DNA, the CDR3 is TGTGCCAGCAGCTTAATGCAATACGAGCAGTACTTC. It encodes CASSLMQYEQYF.

The chain links TRBV10-3 to TRBJ2-7, with D possibly matching TRBD1 (6 bases). Germline CDR1 reads ENHRY; CDR2 reads SYGVKD. Trimming stripped 8 bases from V and 2 bases from J, with 10 bases between. This CDR3 has 12 residues. CDR3 sequence: CAISQGPYEQYF. Written as DNA, the CDR3 is TGTGCCATCTCGCAGGGGCCCTACGAGCAGTACTTC.

This clone was seen ten or more times. This sequence joins TRBV7-3 and TRBJ2-1; TRBD2 might be the D (6 bases). The CDR3 runs 15 residues. V gave up 4 bases and J gave up 7 bases, with 17 bases separating them. CDR1 is SGHTA and CDR2 is FQGTGA in the germline V gene. Here the CDR3 reads CASSYGSSIGNEQFF. In DNA, the CDR3 is TGTGCCAGCAGCTACGGGAGTAGTATCGGAAATGAGCAGTTCTTC. The whole variable domain, filled in from reference TRBV7-3 and TRBJ2-1, reads GAGVSQTPSNKVTEKGKYVELRCDPISGHTALYWYRQSLGQGPEFLIYFQGTGAADDSGLPNDRFFAVRPEGSVSTLKIQRTERGDSAVYLCASSYGSSIGNEQFFGPGTRLTVL.

In DNA, the CDR3 is TGTGCCAGCACCCATCGGGGCGGAACCTACGAGCAGTACTTC. It encodes CASTHRGGTYEQYF. The chain employs TRBV6-5 and TRBJ2-7, with D possibly being TRBD1 or TRBD2 (5 bases each). V lost 7 bases, J lost 2 bases, and 15 bases lay in between. CDR3 size: 14 residues. The V gene's germline CDR1 is MNHEY and CDR2 SVGAGI.

The genes are TRBV2 and TRBJ2-2; D call uncertain. In germline, CDR1 is SNHLY, CDR2 FYNNEI. CDR3 length equals 13 residues. Between the trimmed V and J ends, which lost 4 bases and 5 bases, there was a span of 8 bases. The CDR3 region has the DNA TGTGCCAGCAGTGGGGATGGAACCGGGGAGCTGTTTTTT. Encoded protein: CASSGDGTGELFF.

V gene TRBV19 combines with J gene TRBJ2-1; TRBD2 aligns across 13 bases. Trimming cost V 7 bases and J 6 bases; bases outside gene matches: 9. Germline CDR1 is LNHDA and CDR2 is SQIVND (reference sequence). The CDR3 runs to 16 residues. The chain's CDR3 is CASKIAGTSGINEQFF. As DNA, the CDR3 is TGTGCCAGTAAGATAGCTGGGACTAGCGGGATCAATGAGCAGTTCTTC.